This T cell receptor beta chain derives from a study of patients and donors after allogeneic stem cell transplantation. TCRdb itself ran the RT-PCR reads through MiXCR, one entry per CDR3 protein. The sample lists about 150,000 distinct CDR3 sequences, nearly 25% seen once, with 26% in the top ten. V was shortened by 3 bases and J by 6 bases, with 6 bases between the two germline ends. CDR3 length: 13 amino acids. This clonotype was counted ten times or more. This TCR derives from a human donor who was either an allogeneic HSCT recipient or a stem cell or donor lymphocyte infusion donor (not recorded which). It is not recorded whose cells these are; they may come from a transplant donor. The chain has TRBV12-3 or TRBV12-4 and TRBJ1-6, with unresolved D. Sequenced: blood, either unsorted or a sorted T cell fraction (not recorded which). CDR3 amino acids: CASSFTANSPLHF. The DNA of the CDR3 is TGTGCCAGCAGTTTTACAGCTAATTCACCCCTCCACTTT.